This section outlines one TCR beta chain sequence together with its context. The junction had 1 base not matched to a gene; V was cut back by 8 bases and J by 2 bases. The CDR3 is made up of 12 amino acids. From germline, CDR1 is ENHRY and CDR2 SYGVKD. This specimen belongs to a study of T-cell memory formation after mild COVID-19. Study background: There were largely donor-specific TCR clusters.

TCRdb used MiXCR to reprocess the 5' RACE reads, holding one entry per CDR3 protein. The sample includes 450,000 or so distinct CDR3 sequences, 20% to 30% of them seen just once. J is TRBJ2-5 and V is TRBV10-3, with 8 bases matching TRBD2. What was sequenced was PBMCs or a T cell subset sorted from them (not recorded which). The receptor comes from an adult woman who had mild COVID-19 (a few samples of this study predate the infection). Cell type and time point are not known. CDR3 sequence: CAIRGGQETQYF. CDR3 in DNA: TGTGCCATCCGCGGGGGGCAAGAGACCCAGTACTTC.